The clone carrying this T cell receptor beta chain was seen ten or more times. These data come from a study of identical twins. TCRdb re-analysed the 5' RACE reads in MiXCR, keeping a single row per CDR3 protein. The sample carries some 250,000 distinct CDR3 sequences, about 13% recorded once. CDR1 is SGDLS, CDR2 YYNGEE, per germline. The CDR3 is made up of 14 amino acids. V lost 0 bases to trimming and J lost 2 bases, with 8 bases between them. This sample was shared with a second study, whose subject was yellow fever vaccine responses in identical twins.

The chain has TRBV9 and TRBJ1-2; D gene uncertain. The sample was memory (CD45RO+) T cells sorted from blood. This clonotype originated in a young woman in good health. This CDR3 is CASSVDGGNYGYTF. The CDR3 DNA follows: TGTGCCAGCAGCGTAGACGGAGGAAACTATGGCTACACCTTC. The whole variable domain, filled in from reference TRBV9 and TRBJ1-2, reads DSGVTQTPKHLITATGQRVTLRCSPRSGDLSVYWYQQSLDQGLQFLIQYYNGEERAKGNILERFSAQQFPDLHSELNLSSLELGDSALYFCASSVDGGNYGYTFGSGTRLTVV.